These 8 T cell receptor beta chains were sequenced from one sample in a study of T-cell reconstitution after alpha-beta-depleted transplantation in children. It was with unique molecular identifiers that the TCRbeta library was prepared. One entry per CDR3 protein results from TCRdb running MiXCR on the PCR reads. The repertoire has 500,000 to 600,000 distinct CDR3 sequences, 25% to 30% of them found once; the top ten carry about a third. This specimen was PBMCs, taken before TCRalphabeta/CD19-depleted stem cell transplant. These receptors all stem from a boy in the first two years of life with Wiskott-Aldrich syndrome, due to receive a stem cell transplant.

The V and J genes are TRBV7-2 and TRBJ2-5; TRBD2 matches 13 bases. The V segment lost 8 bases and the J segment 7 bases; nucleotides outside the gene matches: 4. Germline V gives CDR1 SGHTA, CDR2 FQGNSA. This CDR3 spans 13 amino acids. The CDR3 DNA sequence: TGTGCCAGCGGGACTAGCGGGAAAGCGACCCAGTACTTC. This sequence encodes CASGTSGKATQYF. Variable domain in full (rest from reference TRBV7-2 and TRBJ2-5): GAGVSQSPSNKVTEKGKDVELRCDPISGHTALYWYRQSLGQGLEFLIYFQGNSAPDKSGLPSDRFSAERTGGSVSTLTIQRTQQEDSAVYLCASGTSGKATQYFGPGTRLLVL.

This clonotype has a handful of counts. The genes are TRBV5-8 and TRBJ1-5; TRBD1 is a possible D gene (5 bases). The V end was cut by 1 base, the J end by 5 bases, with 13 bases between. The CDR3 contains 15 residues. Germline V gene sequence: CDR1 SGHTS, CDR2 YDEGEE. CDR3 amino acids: CASSLNRGKDQPQHF. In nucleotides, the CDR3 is TGTGCCAGCAGCTTGAATAGGGGTAAGGATCAGCCCCAGCATTTT.

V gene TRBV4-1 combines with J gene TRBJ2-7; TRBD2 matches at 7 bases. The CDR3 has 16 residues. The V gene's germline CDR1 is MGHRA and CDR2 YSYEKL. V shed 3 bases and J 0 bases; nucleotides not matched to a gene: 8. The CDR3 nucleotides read TGCGCCAGCAGCCACGATCTAGCGGCGAGCTCCTACGAGCAGTACTTC. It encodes CASSHDLAASSYEQYF.

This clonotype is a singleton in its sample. The CDR3 here is CSASRDHKSDTQYF. For the CDR3, the DNA is TGCAGTGCTTCCCGGGACCACAAGTCAGATACGCAGTATTTT. The rearrangement links TRBV20-1 to TRBJ2-3; perhaps D is TRBD1 or TRBD2 (5 bases each). Looked up from germline, CDR1 is DFQATT and CDR2 is SNEGSKA (reference sequence). The CDR3 consists of 14 residues. V was pared by 5 bases and J by 4 bases, with 16 bases between.

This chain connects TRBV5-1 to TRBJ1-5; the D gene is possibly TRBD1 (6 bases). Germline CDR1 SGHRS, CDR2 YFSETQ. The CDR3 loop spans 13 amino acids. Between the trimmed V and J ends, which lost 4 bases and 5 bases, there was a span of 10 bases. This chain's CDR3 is CASSPWTDQPQHF. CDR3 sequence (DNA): TGCGCCAGCAGCCCCTGGACAGATCAGCCCCAGCATTTT.

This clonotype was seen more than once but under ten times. The CDR3 loop is CASSFMTGRGTGELFF. CDR3 DNA sequence: TGTGCCAGCAGCTTTATGACGGGAAGAGGAACCGGGGAGCTGTTTTTT. The V and J genes are TRBV5-6 and TRBJ2-2, with TRBD2 as a possible D gene (5 bases). Germline CDR1 is SGHDT and CDR2 is YYEEEE. The CDR3 spans 16 residues. Trimming shortened V by 2 bases and J by 5 bases, and 16 bases separated the two germline ends.

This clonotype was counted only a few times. DNA of the CDR3: TGTGCCAGCAGCGTAGCCGTTATGAACACTGAAGCTTTCTTT. Translation: CASSVAVMNTEAFF. This chain links TRBV9 with TRBJ1-1, with D unresolved. The CDR3 extends over 14 amino acids. Trimming shortened V by 0 bases and J by 0 bases, and 6 bases separated the two germline ends. Germline CDR1 and CDR2: SGDLS and YYNGEE.

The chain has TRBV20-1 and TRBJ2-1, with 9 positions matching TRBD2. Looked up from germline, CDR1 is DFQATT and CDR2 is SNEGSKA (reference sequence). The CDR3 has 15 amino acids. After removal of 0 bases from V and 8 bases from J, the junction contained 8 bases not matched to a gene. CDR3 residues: CSARDFLAGKDEQFF. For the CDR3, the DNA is TGCAGTGCTAGAGATTTCCTAGCGGGAAAGGATGAGCAGTTCTTC.